This T cell receptor (beta chain) was sequenced in a study of OX40 agonist ivuxolimab in advanced cancers. General study findings and limits: Mean expanded clone counts were higher in CD8+ than CD4+ T cells.

The protocol was immunoSEQ multiplex PCR, while the TCRdb copy is restricted to in-frame clones and leaves out a portion. This table holds 30,000 to 40,000 clones, about 92% found once. The CDR3 length is 15 residues. CDR1 and CDR2 (germline): SGHDN, FVKESK. V was shortened by 6 bases and J by 0 bases, with 12 bases between the two germline ends. Remarks on this clone: Its antigen is undetermined.

The source is an adult with an advanced solid tumor such as melanoma, head and neck, liver or kidney cancer. Sequenced material: CD4+ or CD8+ T cells sorted from blood, taken in a trial of the OX40 agonist ivuxolimab. This rearrangement joins TRBV14 to TRBJ2-1; no definite D call. The CDR3 nucleotides are TGTGCCAGCAGTCCCGGTCTCAGCTCCTACAATGAGCAGTTCTTC. Translation gives CASSPGLSSYNEQFF.